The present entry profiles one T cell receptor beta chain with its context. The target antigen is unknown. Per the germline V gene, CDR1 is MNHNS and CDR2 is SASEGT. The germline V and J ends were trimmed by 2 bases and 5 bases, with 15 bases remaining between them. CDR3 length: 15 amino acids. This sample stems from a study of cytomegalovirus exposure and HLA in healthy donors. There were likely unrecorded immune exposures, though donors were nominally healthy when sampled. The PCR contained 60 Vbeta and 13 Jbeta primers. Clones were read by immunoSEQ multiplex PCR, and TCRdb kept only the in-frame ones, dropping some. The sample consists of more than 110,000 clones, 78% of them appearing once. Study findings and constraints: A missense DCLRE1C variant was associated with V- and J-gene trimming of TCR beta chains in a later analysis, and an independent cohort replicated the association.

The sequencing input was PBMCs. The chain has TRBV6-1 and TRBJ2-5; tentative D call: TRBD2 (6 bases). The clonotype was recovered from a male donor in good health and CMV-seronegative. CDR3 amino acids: CASSEWVGSGETQYF. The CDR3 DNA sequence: TGTGCCAGCAGTGAATGGGTCGGGAGCGGGGAGACCCAGTACTTC.